The 16 T cell receptor beta chains reported below all come from one sample, sequenced in a study of blood T cell repertoires in COVID-19. Repertoires were generated with immunoSEQ multiplex PCR, while TCRdb's copy carries only in-frame clones and drops some. The data hold about 200,000 clones, with 70% to 90% observed a single time. The sample taken for sequencing was peripheral blood. The receptors were gathered from a man aged 30 to 39 who had recovered from COVID-19.

This chain uses TRBV7-9 with TRBJ1-2; D remains ambiguous. This CDR3 is 13 amino acids long. The V end lost 3 bases, the J end lost 8 bases, and 13 bases lay between the germline ends. Germline-derived CDR1 and CDR2 are SEHNR and FQNEAQ (reference sequence). The CDR3 DNA reads as TGTGCCAGCAGCTTCCCGGCGGGTCGGGGCTACACCTTC. Protein product: CASSFPAGRGYTF.

The chain couples TRBV24-1 to TRBJ1-5; a weak D match, TRBD1 (6 bases). This CDR3 contains 14 residues. CDR1 is KGHDR and CDR2 is SFDVKD in the germline V gene. Trimming pared 3 bases from V and 4 bases from J, leaving 9 bases between. In nucleotides, the CDR3 is TGTGCCACCAGTGATAGCAGGGGTAATCAGCCCCAGCATTTT. It is translated as CATSDSRGNQPQHF.

The J gene is TRBJ2-7, the V gene TRBV7-6; TRBD1 aligns across 10 bases. This CDR3 spans 14 amino acids. CDR1 and CDR2 (germline): SGHVS, FNYEAQ. V was pared by 2 bases and J by 5 bases, with 3 bases of the junction left unmatched. CDR3 amino acids: CASSLRDRGHEQYF. The CDR3 region has the DNA TGTGCCAGCAGCTTAAGGGACAGGGGCCACGAGCAGTACTTC.

A remark on this clone: The identical CDR3 is also encoded by other nucleotide sequences in the sample. The gene calls are TRBV11-2 and TRBJ1-1; D gene ambiguous. Trimming took 3 bases from V and 1 from J, leaving 6 bases between them. The CDR3 runs to 13 residues. CDR1 and CDR2 (germline): SGHAT, FQNNGV. CDR3 region: CASSLGENTEAFF. CDR3 DNA: TGTGCCAGCAGCTTGGGCGAGAACACTGAAGCTTTCTTT. Full variable domain (outside the CDR3, taken from reference TRBV11-2 and TRBJ1-1): EAGVAQSPRYKIIEKRQSVAFWCNPISGHATLYWYQQILGQGPKLLIQFQNNGVVDDSQLPKDRFSAERLKGVDSTLKIQPAKLEDSAVYLCASSLGENTEAFFGQGTRLTVV.

The genes are TRBV9 and TRBJ1-4; the match to TRBD1 covers 7 bases. V gave up 4 bases and J gave up 4 bases; unmatched junction bases: 7. This CDR3 contains 15 residues. The germline V gene has CDR1 SGDLS and CDR2 YYNGEE. The CDR3 protein is CASSTGTVNNEKLFF. The DNA for the CDR3 is TGTGCCAGCAGCACTGGGACAGTCAATAATGAAAAACTGTTTTTT. Full variable domain (remainder filled in from reference TRBV9 and TRBJ1-4): DSGVTQTPKHLITATGQRVTLRCSPRSGDLSVYWYQQSLDQGLQFLIQYYNGEERAKGNILERFSAQQFPDLHSELNLSSLELGDSALYFCASSTGTVNNEKLFFGSGTQLSVL.

V usage is TRBV11-3 and J usage is TRBJ1-1; tentatively, D is TRBD1 (5 bases). The V and J ends lost 1 base and 1 base respectively, with 10 bases between them. Germline V gives CDR1 SGHNT, CDR2 YENEEA. The CDR3 contains 15 residues. CDR3 protein: CASSLVTGPNTEAFF. In nucleotides, the CDR3 is TGTGCCAGCAGCTTAGTAACAGGACCGAACACTGAAGCTTTCTTT.

This sequence joins TRBV18 and TRBJ2-2; 8 bases line up with TRBD1. Germline V gene sequence: CDR1 KGHSH, CDR2 LQKENI. Trimming cost V 1 base and J 6 bases; bases outside gene matches: 10. This CDR3 comprises 17 residues. CDR3 in amino acids: CASSPRTGQGKSGELFF. The CDR3 nucleotides are TGTGCCAGCTCACCACGGACAGGGCAGGGGAAGTCCGGGGAGCTGTTTTTT.

The chain employs TRBV5-4 and TRBJ1-4, with 7 bases matching TRBD1. The length of the CDR3 is 15 residues. V shed 4 bases, J shed 0 bases, and the junction held 3 bases outside the gene matches. The germline gives CDR1 SGHNT, CDR2 YYREEE (reference sequence). The DNA of the CDR3 is TGTGCCAGCAGCCCCAGGGGGACAACTAATGAAAAACTGTTTTTT. Amino acid sequence: CASSPRGTTNEKLFF.

The chain couples TRBV19 to TRBJ2-2; 7 bases line up with TRBD1. CDR1 and CDR2 (germline): LNHDA, SQIVND (reference sequence). This CDR3 has 16 residues. The V gene end was trimmed by 7 bases and the J gene end by 1 base; junction bases not matched to a gene: 9. The chain's CDR3 is CASIRRGTENTGELFF. The CDR3 DNA is TGTGCCAGTATTCGAAGGGGGACAGAGAACACCGGGGAGCTGTTTTTT.

The chain has TRBV24-1 and TRBJ1-2; D call uncertain. Germline assignment: CDR1 KGHDR and CDR2 SFDVKD. Trimming shortened V by 0 bases and J by 8 bases, and 9 bases separated the two germline ends. The CDR3 runs 13 residues. The CDR3 spells CATSDLAGVGYTF. The CDR3 nucleotides are TGTGCCACCAGTGATTTGGCCGGGGTGGGCTACACCTTC.

The chain carries TRBV6-5 and TRBJ2-7; perhaps TRBD1 as D (6 bases). CDR1 and CDR2 from the germline V gene are MNHEY and SVGAGI. V lost 7 bases, J lost 6 bases, and 16 bases lay in between. The CDR3 extends over 13 amino acids. This CDR3 reads CASTLGAGTEQYF. Here the CDR3 DNA reads TGTGCCAGCACCTTGGGGGCAGGCACCGAGCAGTACTTC.

V usage is TRBV6-5 and J usage is TRBJ1-1, with a weak D call TRBD1 (6 bases). From germline, CDR1 is MNHEY and CDR2 SVGAGI. V lost 4 bases and J 7 bases, leaving 19 bases between the germline ends. This CDR3 region has 15 residues. CDR3 DNA sequence: TGTGCCAGCAGTTTCCTCCCGGACAGTTCCCTTGAAGCTTTCTTT. It is translated as CASSFLPDSSLEAFF.

This clone has just one count. The chain links TRBV16 to TRBJ1-4; no definite D call. CDR1 is KGHSY, CDR2 FQNENV, per germline. The CDR3 has 14 amino acids. Trimming stripped 5 bases from V and 6 bases from J, with 13 bases between. CDR3 sequence: CASSKRSNDEKLFF. CDR3 DNA sequence: TGTGCCAGCAGCAAGCGGAGTAACGATGAAAAACTGTTTTTT.

The rearrangement joins TRBV5-1 to TRBJ2-1; no definite D call. The germline V gene has CDR1 SGHRS and CDR2 YFSETQ. Trimming shortened V by 0 bases and J by 6 bases, and 13 bases separated the two germline ends. The CDR3 consists of 15 residues. The CDR3 loop is CASSLVADPGNEQFF. Here the CDR3 DNA reads TGCGCCAGCAGCTTGGTGGCAGACCCGGGCAATGAGCAGTTCTTC.

V usage is TRBV4-1 and J usage is TRBJ1-5, with D possibly matching TRBD1 (5 bases). The V gene's germline CDR1 is MGHRA and CDR2 YSYEKL. The CDR3 loop spans 18 amino acids. Trimming took off 0 bases at V and 6 bases at J, with 21 bases between the two ends. The CDR3 loop is CASSQDRGGGAFSQPQHF. CDR3 DNA sequence: TGCGCCAGCAGCCAAGATCGCGGTGGCGGGGCCTTCTCTCAGCCCCAGCATTTT.

The chain combines TRBV28 with TRBJ1-5, with D perhaps TRBD1 (6 bases). Germline V gene data show CDR1 as MDHEN and CDR2 as SYDVKM. This CDR3 contains 15 residues. Trimming shortened V by 6 bases and J by 6 bases, and 18 bases separated the two germline ends. The CDR3 here is CASSLGTIGSQPQHF. In nucleotides, the CDR3 is TGTGCCAGCAGCCTTGGGACAATCGGGTCTCAGCCCCAGCATTTT. The full variable domain, completed using reference TRBV28 and TRBJ1-5, is DVKVTQSSRYLVKRTGEKVFLECVQDMDHENMFWYRQDPGLGLRLIYFSYDVKMKEKGDIPEGYSVSREKKERFSLILESASTNQTSMYLCASSLGTIGSQPQHFGDGTRLSIL.